The 21 T cell receptor beta chains listed next were all sequenced from one sample in a study of T cells of healthy individuals. A single record per CDR3 protein comes from TCRdb applying MiXCR to the 5' RACE reads. The sample has 40,000 to 65,000 distinct CDR3 sequences, about 15% seen once. These receptors were taken from a human donor in good health.

This clonotype appeared a few times. The chain uses TRBV7-8 and TRBJ2-2; D ambiguous. Trimming pared 1 base from V and 2 bases from J, leaving 8 bases between. Germline-derived CDR1 and CDR2 are SGHVS and FQNEAQ. The CDR3 runs to 15 residues. DNA for the CDR3: TGTGCCAGCAGCTTAGTTCGGAGAAACACCGGGGAGCTGTTTTTT. Its translation is CASSLVRRNTGELFF.

The chain has TRBV18 and TRBJ2-2; maybe TRBD1 (5 bases). V was cut by 5 bases and J by 4 bases, with 11 bases left in between. CDR1 and CDR2 (germline): KGHSH, LQKENI. The CDR3 loop spans 14 amino acids. CDR3 protein: CASSVQGSTGELFF. CDR3 nucleotide sequence: TGTGCCAGCTCAGTCCAGGGTAGCACCGGGGAGCTGTTTTTT.

About this clonotype: With a much larger clone just one base away, this may be a read error. The V call is TRBV29-1, the J call TRBJ1-1; tentative D call: TRBD1 (6 bases). Germline CDR1 SQVTM, CDR2 ANQGSEA. The CDR3 is made up of 13 amino acids. The CDR3 spells CRVVGGAGTEAFF. The CDR3 nucleotides read TGCAGAGTAGTGGGGGGCGCGGGAACTGAAGCTTTCTTT.

This clonotype came up many times. The chain uses TRBV7-3 and TRBJ1-1; no reliable D call. Per germline, CDR1 SGHTA and CDR2 FQGTGA. This CDR3 comprises 14 residues. Trimming pared 5 bases from V and 1 base from J, leaving 11 bases between. CDR3 protein: CASSPSRENTEAFF. The CDR3 bases are TGTGCCAGCAGCCCGTCTAGGGAGAACACTGAAGCTTTCTTT.

This clonotype appeared many times. V is TRBV5-1 and J is TRBJ1-2, with D uncertain. V was clipped by 0 bases and J by 4 bases, with 13 bases between them. Germline assignment: CDR1 SGHRS and CDR2 YFSETQ. The CDR3 has 15 amino acids. Written as DNA, the CDR3 is TGCGCCAGCAGCTTGGAGGGTGGGCCCTCCTATGGCTACACCTTC. Translating it yields CASSLEGGPSYGYTF.

This clonotype was seen only once. The chain couples TRBV5-1 to TRBJ2-3; 15 bases are a match to TRBD2. The CDR3 length is 19 residues. The V and J ends lost 3 bases and 2 bases, in that order; junction bases with no gene match: 10. Per the germline V gene, CDR1 is SGHRS and CDR2 is YFSETQ. The DNA of the CDR3 is TGCGCCAGCAGCTGGGGACTAGCGGGGGGTGCCGCCTTCACAGATACGCAGTATTTT. This encodes CASSWGLAGGAAFTDTQYF. The complete variable domain, with remaining parts taken from reference TRBV5-1 and TRBJ2-3, reads KAGVTQTPRYLIKTRGQQVTLSCSPISGHRSVSWYQQTPGQGLQFLFEYFSETQRNKGNFPGRFSGRQFSNSRSEMNVSTLELGDSALYLCASSWGLAGGAAFTDTQYFGPGTRLTVL.

This clonotype appeared many times. This sequence joins TRBV10-3 and TRBJ2-5; TRBD1 aligns across 9 bases. The germline V gene has CDR1 ENHRY and CDR2 SYGVKD. After removal of 10 bases from V and 2 bases from J, the junction contained 2 bases not matched to a gene. The CDR3 has 12 amino acids. The DNA of the CDR3 is TGTGCCACAGGGACAGGGCAAGAGACCCAGTACTTC. Translated: CATGTGQETQYF.

This clonotype was counted many times. The chain uses TRBV29-1 and TRBJ2-2; 10 nucleotides agree with TRBD2. V lost 5 bases to trimming and J lost 6 bases; unmatched junction nucleotides: 9. This CDR3 spans 15 amino acids. The V gene's germline CDR1 is SQVTM and CDR2 ANQGSEA. The CDR3 DNA sequence: TGCAGCGTTAGCGGGGGGGCCCTTGTCGCCGGGGAGCTGTTTTTT. It codes for CSVSGGALVAGELFF.

At least ten counts were recorded for this clonotype. The gene calls are TRBV4-3 and TRBJ1-6; D remains unclear. V lost 0 bases, J lost 8 bases, and 11 bases lay in between. CDR1 and CDR2 (germline): LGHNA, YSLEER. The CDR3 is made up of 15 amino acids. In DNA, the CDR3 is TGCGCCAGCAGCCAAGAGGGAGCTCGGGATTCACCCCTCCACTTT. It specifies CASSQEGARDSPLHF.

This clonotype has just a few counts. The chain combines TRBV12-3 or TRBV12-4 with TRBJ2-1; the D gene could be TRBD1 or TRBD2 (6 bases each). Deletions cut 3 bases from V and 9 bases from J, with 12 bases between. The CDR3 runs to 13 residues. CDR3 loop: CASSLEGVGEQFF. In DNA form, the CDR3 reads TGTGCCAGCAGTTTGGAGGGGGTCGGTGAGCAGTTCTTC.

This clonotype came up a few times. The chain links TRBV10-3 to TRBJ2-2, with no clear D. The V gene lost 0 bases and the J gene lost 3 bases, with 5 bases spanning the gap. Germline V lookup: CDR1 ENHRY, CDR2 SYGVKD. The CDR3 contains 14 residues. The CDR3 loop reads CAISESSDTGELFF. As DNA, the CDR3 is TGTGCCATCAGTGAGTCGTCGGACACCGGGGAGCTGTTTTTT.

This clonotype was seen ten or more times. The chain has TRBV5-6 and TRBJ1-1; D unclear. With 3 bases removed from V and 1 base from J, the gap between germline ends came to 7 bases. Germline V gives CDR1 SGHDT, CDR2 YYEEEE. This CDR3 is built from 13 residues. The CDR3 DNA reads as TGTGCCAGCAGCTCGACGGAGAACACTGAAGCTTTCTTT. It specifies CASSSTENTEAFF.

This clonotype was detected only a few times. V is TRBV24-1 and J is TRBJ2-1; 11 nucleotides match TRBD2. The CDR3 runs 16 residues. The V gene's germline CDR1 is KGHDR and CDR2 SFDVKD. Trimming at V came to 3 bases and at J to 2 bases, leaving 2 bases not matched to a gene. CDR3 nucleotides: TGTGCCACCAGTGATCGGGGACTAGCGGCCTACAATGAGCAGTTCTTC. Its translation is CATSDRGLAAYNEQFF.

A few counts support this clonotype. The chain links TRBV11-2 to TRBJ1-5, with D unclear. The V end was cut by 4 bases, the J end by 3 bases, with 16 bases between. The CDR3 consists of 16 residues. Looked up from germline, CDR1 is SGHAT and CDR2 is FQNNGV. CDR3 bases: TGTGCCAGCAGCTCTGGATCGTGGCCCTTCAATCAGCCCCAGCATTTT. Amino acid sequence: CASSSGSWPFNQPQHF. Looking up the rest from reference TRBV11-2 and TRBJ1-5 gives the full variable domain: EAGVAQSPRYKIIEKRQSVAFWCNPISGHATLYWYQQILGQGPKLLIQFQNNGVVDDSQLPKDRFSAERLKGVDSTLKIQPAKLEDSAVYLCASSSGSWPFNQPQHFGDGTRLSIL.

The table lists this clonotype with a few counts. This chain connects TRBV7-2 to TRBJ1-5; D might be TRBD1 (5 bases). V lost 3 bases and J lost 1, with 13 bases in between. The CDR3 extends over 16 amino acids. Germline V gives CDR1 SGHTA, CDR2 FQGNSA. The CDR3 sequence: CASSFFPRASNQPQHF. CDR3 DNA: TGTGCCAGCAGCTTCTTCCCCAGGGCGAGCAATCAGCCCCAGCATTTT.

The V gene is TRBV2, the J gene TRBJ2-3, with D tentatively TRBD1 or TRBD2 (6 bases each). The V gene lost 2 bases and the J gene lost 1 base, with 10 bases spanning the gap. CDR3 size: 15 residues. Germline V lookup: CDR1 SNHLY, CDR2 FYNNEI. The CDR3 reads CASSERGVGTDTQYF. As DNA, the CDR3 is TGTGCCAGCAGTGAAAGGGGGGTGGGCACAGATACGCAGTATTTT.

This clonotype showed up just once. The chain joins TRBV6-5 to TRBJ2-6; D unclear. CDR3 length equals 17 residues. V was cut by 5 bases and J by 4 bases, with 18 bases left in between. Germline CDR1 is MNHEY and CDR2 is SVGAGI. The CDR3 region has the DNA TGTGCCAGCAGTCTCCTGGACGGACGGTGGGGGGCCAACGTCCTGACTTTC. Its translation: CASSLLDGRWGANVLTF.

This clonotype was counted at least ten times. The CDR3, as DNA: TGCAGTGCTAGACCGGGTTCCTACGAGCAGTACTTC. Amino acid sequence: CSARPGSYEQYF. The chain links TRBV20-1 to TRBJ2-7, with D unclear. The CDR3 runs to 12 residues. CDR1 DFQATT and CDR2 SNEGSKA come from the germline V gene (reference sequence). V lost 2 bases to trimming and J lost 1 base, with 6 bases between them.

The table lists this clonotype with many counts. V is TRBV20-1 and J is TRBJ2-1, with D uncertain. Germline lookup yields CDR1 DFQATT and CDR2 SNEGSKA (reference sequence). V was trimmed by 0 bases and J by 0 bases, leaving 12 bases between them. This CDR3 has 16 amino acids. The CDR3 sequence is CSARDPLRSSYNEQFF. The CDR3 nucleotides read TGCAGTGCTAGAGATCCACTCCGGAGCTCCTACAATGAGCAGTTCTTC.

Points on this clonotype: Here the CDR3 omits its conserved ending phenylalanine or tryptophan, so a read error is the likely source. The DNA is omitted, as the CDR3 cannot be located on it reliably, and the CDR3 follows TCRdb's listing. The rearrangement links TRBV6-1 to TRBJ1-1. CDR1 is MNHNS and CDR2 is SASEGT in the germline V gene. From its first to its last residue, the CDR3 has 10 amino acids. CDR3 protein: CASSEILPNL.

Only a few counts were recorded for this clonotype. The rearrangement uses TRBV6-2 or TRBV6-3 and TRBJ2-2, with a possible D match to TRBD1 (6 bases). This CDR3 spans 17 amino acids. V lost 6 bases and J lost 0, with 17 bases in between. The germline V gene has CDR1 MNHEY and CDR2 SVGEGT. In nucleotides, the CDR3 is TGTGCCAGCAGGGGACACCAGGGCGGTTCGAACACCGGGGAGCTGTTTTTT. Translating it yields CASRGHQGGSNTGELFF.